Below, 17 T cell receptor beta chains from the same sample are listed, as sequenced in a study of low-dose radiotherapy and immunotherapy resistance in tumors. Time point noted: before trial treatment. cDNA synthesis used a TRAV/TRBV-specific primer set for both chains. The TCRs were subjected to amplification over around 19 PCR cycles employing a constant-region primer in conjunction with a V-primer adapter. TCRdb re-analysed the reads in MiXCR, keeping a single row per CDR3 protein. This sample has about 82,000 distinct CDR3 sequences; under 20% occur once, and the top ten carry about 5.5%. This specimen consisted of PBMCs, obtained before treatment. All receptors derive from a male donor with prostate cancer.

The chain links TRBV20-1 to TRBJ2-1; D is possibly TRBD1 (6 bases). Trimming removed 3 bases from V and 1 base from J, with 19 bases in between. CDR1 DFQATT and CDR2 SNEGSKA come from the germline V gene (reference sequence). The length of the CDR3 is 17 residues. The CDR3 sequence is CSASRPFMRGSYNEQFF. CDR3 nucleotides: TGCAGTGCTAGTAGGCCGTTTATGAGGGGGTCCTACAATGAGCAGTTCTTC.

A word on this clonotype: Given a far larger clone just one base away, this is likely a sequencing read error. The rearrangement joins TRBV7-3 to TRBJ2-3; perhaps TRBD2 as D (7 bases). Between the trimmed V and J ends, which lost 5 bases and 7 bases, there was a span of 16 bases. This CDR3 contains 14 residues. Germline CDR1 SGHTA, CDR2 FQGTGA. The CDR3 DNA is TGTGCCAGCAGCGCCGAAGGGGGGGCATATACGCAGTATTTT. Translation: CASSAEGGAYTQYF. Complete variable domain (other parts from reference TRBV7-3 and TRBJ2-3): GAGVSQTPSNKVTEKGKYVELRCDPISGHTALYWYRQSLGQGPEFLIYFQGTGAADDSGLPNDRFFAVRPEGSVSTLKIQRTERGDSAVYLCASSAEGGAYTQYFGPGTRLTVL.

This clonotype showed up many times. V and J are TRBV11-3 and TRBJ2-1, with TRBD1 matching 11 bases. CDR3 length equals 15 residues. Germline assignment: CDR1 SGHNT and CDR2 YENEEA. The ends lost 5 bases at V and 4 bases at J; junction bases unmatched: 4. DNA of the CDR3: TGTGCCAGCAGCCCGGACAGGGGGCCGTACAATGAGCAGTTCTTC. Translating it yields CASSPDRGPYNEQFF.

This clonotype was recorded at least ten times. The CDR3 region is CAWSPLRSTGELFF. In nucleotides, the CDR3 is TGTGCCTGGAGTCCCCTCCGTTCCACCGGGGAGCTGTTTTTT. J is TRBJ2-2 and V is TRBV30; D unresolved. The germline V gene encodes CDR1 GTSNPN and CDR2 SVGIG (reference sequence). The CDR3 is made up of 14 amino acids. V was cut by 2 bases and J by 4 bases, with 11 bases left in between.

The CDR3 region is CASSLIGGSTEAFF. The CDR3 DNA follows: TGTGCCAGCAGTTTAATCGGTGGGAGCACTGAAGCTTTCTTT. The chain joins TRBV28 to TRBJ1-1; D remains unclear. The CDR3 contains 14 residues. Germline V lookup: CDR1 MDHEN, CDR2 SYDVKM. V was trimmed by 2 bases and J by 4 bases, leaving 11 bases between them. Full variable domain (missing parts from reference TRBV28 and TRBJ1-1): DVKVTQSSRYLVKRTGEKVFLECVQDMDHENMFWYRQDPGLGLRLIYFSYDVKMKEKGDIPEGYSVSREKKERFSLILESASTNQTSMYLCASSLIGGSTEAFFGQGTRLTVV.

This clonotype has at least ten counts. The chain links TRBV5-4 to TRBJ2-2, with 7 bases that match TRBD2. The CDR3 sequence is 15 residues long. The germline V gene encodes CDR1 SGHNT and CDR2 YYREEE (reference sequence). J gave up 3 bases and V 4 bases, and 6 bases lay outside the gene matches. The CDR3: CASSPRTRHTGELFF. The CDR3 DNA sequence: TGTGCCAGCAGCCCCCGGACTAGGCACACCGGGGAGCTGTTTTTT.

This clonotype was seen repeatedly, ten times or more. The chain combines TRBV5-4 with TRBJ1-5, with 8 bases identical to TRBD1. V was clipped by 4 bases and J by 5 bases; unmatched bases: 2. This CDR3 region has 13 residues. From germline, CDR1 is SGHNT and CDR2 YYREEE (reference sequence). CDR3 coding DNA: TGTGCCAGCAGCCAGGGGGCCGATCAGCCCCAGCATTTT. It codes for CASSQGADQPQHF.

This clonotype was detected ten times or more. This sequence joins TRBV18 and TRBJ2-5, with TRBD1 as a possible D gene (6 bases). The CDR3 has 14 amino acids. V lost 4 bases, J lost 1 base, and 10 bases lay in between. The germline V gene has CDR1 KGHSH and CDR2 LQKENI. The CDR3 protein is CASSRGQTQETQYF. Written as DNA, the CDR3 is TGTGCCAGCTCACGTGGACAGACCCAAGAGACCCAGTACTTC.

In its sample, this clonotype was seen many times. V usage is TRBV5-6 and J usage is TRBJ2-1; possible D gene TRBD2, 6 bases. The CDR3 extends over 16 amino acids. V lost 0 bases to trimming and J lost 1 base, with 11 bases between them. Germline V CDR1 and CDR2: SGHDT, YYEEEE. The CDR3 coding sequence is TGTGCCAGCAGCTTGGCCGGAGGGCCGTCCTACAATGAGCAGTTCTTC. Amino acids: CASSLAGGPSYNEQFF.

The gene calls are TRBV20-1 and TRBJ2-5, with 11 bases identical to TRBD2. CDR3 length: 15 amino acids. Unmatched junction bases numbered 5, after V lost 0 bases and J lost 5 bases. Germline V gives CDR1 DFQATT, CDR2 SNEGSKA (reference sequence). DNA of the CDR3: TGCAGTGCTAGAGATGGTAGCGGGGGGGCCGAGACCCAGTACTTC. Protein sequence: CSARDGSGGAETQYF.

This clonotype was seen at least ten times. This chain links TRBV6-2 or TRBV6-3 with TRBJ2-2, with 7 bases matching TRBD2. Germline assignment: CDR1 MNHEY and CDR2 SVGEGT. The CDR3 is 15 amino acids. J gave up 5 bases and V 6 bases, and 9 bases lay outside the gene matches. The CDR3 DNA reads TGTGCCAGCAGAACCGGGGGGACCTCAACCGGGGAGCTGTTTTTT. Translating gives CASRTGGTSTGELFF.

This rearrangement joins TRBV7-9 to TRBJ2-3; D is perhaps TRBD1 or TRBD2 (5 bases each). The V gene's germline CDR1 is SEHNR and CDR2 FQNEAQ (reference sequence). The CDR3 totals 14 residues. V was trimmed by 0 bases and J by 9 bases, leaving 13 bases between them. The DNA for the CDR3 is TGTGCCAGCAGCTTAGCGCTCTGGGACGGGACGCAGTATTTT. The encoded protein is CASSLALWDGTQYF.

As to this clonotype: This likely reflects a read error, since a far larger clone is one base away. The chain carries TRBV3-1 and TRBJ2-7; 9 nucleotides align to TRBD2. The CDR3 is 13 amino acids. With V trimmed by 2 bases and J by 7 bases, 3 bases remained unmatched. Germline lookup yields CDR1 LGHDT and CDR2 YNNKEL (reference sequence). CDR3 in amino acids: CASSQLLAGEQYF. CDR3 DNA sequence: TGTGCCAGCAGCCAACTACTAGCGGGTGAGCAGTACTTC.

This clonotype is medium-sized by share. The chain joins TRBV13 to TRBJ2-2, with D possibly matching TRBD2 (5 bases). Germline V gives CDR1 PRHDT, CDR2 FYEKMQ (reference sequence). Trimming removed 5 bases at V and 1 base at J, with 8 bases between. CDR3 length: 14 residues. The CDR3 DNA follows: TGTGCCAGCAGCCGTGGGAGGAACACCGGGGAGCTGTTTTTT. Translated, it gives CASSRGRNTGELFF.

Concerning this clonotype itself: One base away lies a much larger clone, so this may be a sequencing read error. The genes are TRBV19 and TRBJ1-2, with a possible D match to TRBD1 (6 bases). CDR1 is LNHDA, CDR2 SQIVND, per germline (reference sequence). The CDR3 length is 11 residues. CDR3 bases: TGTGCCAGTAGGAGGGGGACTGGCCACACCTTC. This sequence encodes CASRRGTGHTF. Drawing the rest from reference TRBV19 and TRBJ1-2, the complete variable domain is DGGITQSPKYLFRKEGQNVTLSCEQNLNHDAMYWYRQDPGQGLRLIYYSQIVNDFQKGDIAEGYSVSREKKESFPLTVTSAQKNPTAFYLCASRRGTGHTFGSGTRLTVV.

This clonotype appeared many times. The CDR3 loop is CASSLRGDDGYTF. The CDR3 DNA reads as TGTGCCAGCAGTTTACGGGGTGACGATGGCTACACCTTC. This chain joins TRBV27 and TRBJ1-2; D remains unclear. V was clipped by 2 bases and J by 6 bases, with 10 bases between them. Looked up from germline, CDR1 is MNHEY and CDR2 is SMNVEV (reference sequence). This CDR3 contains 13 residues.

V gene TRBV19 combines with J gene TRBJ1-4; TRBD1 matches 9 bases. The CDR3 is 17 residues long. CDR1 is LNHDA and CDR2 is SQIVND in the germline V gene (reference sequence). Losses at the gene ends were 7 bases for V and 0 bases for J; bases not matched to a gene: 9. CDR3 nucleotide sequence: TGTGCCAGTACCCGCGACAGGGGGGCTGCAACTAATGAAAAACTGTTTTTT. Amino acid sequence: CASTRDRGAATNEKLFF.